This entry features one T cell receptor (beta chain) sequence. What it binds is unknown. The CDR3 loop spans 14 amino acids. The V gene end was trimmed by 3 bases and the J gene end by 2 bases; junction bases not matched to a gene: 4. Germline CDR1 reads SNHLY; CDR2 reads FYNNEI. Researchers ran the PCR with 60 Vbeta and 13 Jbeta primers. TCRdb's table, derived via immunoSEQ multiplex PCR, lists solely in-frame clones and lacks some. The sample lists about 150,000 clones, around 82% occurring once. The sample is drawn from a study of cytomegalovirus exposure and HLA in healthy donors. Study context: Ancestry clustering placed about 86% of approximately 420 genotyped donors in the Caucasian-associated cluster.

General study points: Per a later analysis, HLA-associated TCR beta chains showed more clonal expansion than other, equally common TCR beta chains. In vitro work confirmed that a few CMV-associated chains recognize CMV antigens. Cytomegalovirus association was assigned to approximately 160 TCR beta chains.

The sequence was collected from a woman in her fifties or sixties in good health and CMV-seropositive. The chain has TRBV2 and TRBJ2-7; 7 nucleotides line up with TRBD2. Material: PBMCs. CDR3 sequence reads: CASSDPSGAYEQYF. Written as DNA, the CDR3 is TGTGCCAGCAGTGATCCAAGCGGGGCCTACGAGCAGTACTTC.